The 24 T cell receptor beta chains below all came from one sample that was sequenced in a study of early T cells in non-severe SARS-CoV-2 infection. TCRdb passed the 5' RACE reads through MiXCR, listing each CDR3 protein once. Of 70,000 to 95,000 distinct CDR3 sequences listed, over 12% are singletons. Material for sequencing was whole blood. The receptor source for this set is an adult who was a healthcare worker with PCR-confirmed SARS-CoV-2 infection or an uninfected control (not recorded which).

This clonotype was counted at least ten times. An end of the junction does not agree with germline; a read error may underlie this. The J gene is TRBJ1-2, the V gene TRBV12-3 or TRBV12-4; TRBD1 agrees at 7 bases. The CDR3 is 14 residues long. CDR3 coding DNA: TGTGCCAGCAGTCCCCGCCGGACAGGACTAGGTGACGCCTTC. As protein: CASSPRRTGLGDAF.

This clonotype was picked up a small number of times. The V and J genes are TRBV5-4 and TRBJ2-3, with TRBD2 matching over 12 bases. V gave up 4 bases and J gave up 1 base; unmatched junction bases: 10. The CDR3 runs 18 residues. The germline V gene encodes CDR1 SGHNT and CDR2 YYREEE (reference sequence). The CDR3 protein is CASSLTSGGPHRTDTQYF. CDR3 sequence (DNA): TGTGCCAGCAGCCTGACTAGCGGGGGCCCTCATCGCACAGATACGCAGTATTTT.

This clonotype was counted ten times or more. V usage is TRBV15 and J usage is TRBJ1-4; D may be TRBD1 (5 bases). CDR3 length: 14 residues. CDR1 is LNHNV and CDR2 is YYDKDF in the germline V gene (reference sequence). V dropped 7 bases and J dropped 8 bases, with 17 bases sitting between them. The CDR3 is CATTKAGSGEKLFF. In DNA form, the CDR3 reads TGTGCCACCACCAAGGCAGGGTCGGGCGAAAAACTGTTTTTT.

This clonotype has at least ten counts. The CDR3 nucleotides read TGTGCCAGCAGCCCAAGACGGACGGGAAATGAGCAGTTCTTC. Translated, it gives CASSPRRTGNEQFF. This rearrangement joins TRBV3-1 to TRBJ2-1, with D perhaps matching TRBD2 (5 bases). The V gene lost 4 bases and the J gene lost 7 bases, with 14 bases spanning the gap. Germline CDR1 and CDR2: LGHDT and YNNKEL (reference sequence). This CDR3 is 14 amino acids long.

The chain has TRBV7-6 and TRBJ2-1; D uncertain. Germline CDR1 reads SGHVS; CDR2 reads FNYEAQ. Trimming removed 5 bases from V and 5 bases from J, with 16 bases in between. The CDR3 covers 15 residues. CDR3 protein: CASSRDPGRNNEQFF. DNA for the CDR3: TGTGCCAGCAGCCGAGACCCAGGACGCAACAATGAGCAGTTCTTC.

The CDR3 nucleotides are TGTGCCAGCAGCCCACGTGGTGGTCTAAGCACAGATACGCAGTATTTT. It specifies CASSPRGGLSTDTQYF. This chain links TRBV9 with TRBJ2-3; D not resolved. CDR3 length: 16 residues. Trimming left V 4 bases short and J 0 bases short, with 15 bases between. CDR1 and CDR2 from the germline V gene are SGDLS and YYNGEE.

The sample holds many counts of this clonotype. The chain carries TRBV5-4 and TRBJ2-1; 7 bases align to TRBD1. This CDR3 contains 16 residues. The ends lost 4 bases at V and 5 bases at J; junction bases unmatched: 12. Germline V gives CDR1 SGHNT, CDR2 YYREEE (reference sequence). This CDR3 is CASSPPTGMVHNEQFF. The DNA of the CDR3 is TGTGCCAGCAGCCCGCCGACAGGGATGGTTCACAATGAGCAGTTCTTC. Full variable domain (remainder filled in from reference TRBV5-4 and TRBJ2-1): ETGVTQSPTHLIKTRGQQVTLRCSSQSGHNTVSWYQQALGQGPQFIFQYYREEENGRGNFPPRFSGLQFPNYSSELNVNALELDDSALYLCASSPPTGMVHNEQFFGPGTRLTVL.

The chain recombines TRBV20-1 with TRBJ2-6, with D possibly called TRBD1 or TRBD2 (5 bases each). This CDR3 region has 17 residues. Between the trimmed V and J ends, which lost 0 bases and 4 bases, there was a span of 16 bases. The germline V gene has CDR1 DFQATT and CDR2 SNEGSKA (reference sequence). The CDR3, as DNA: TGCAGTGCTAGAGATTTTAGGGACCCGGGGGGGGCCAACGTCCTGACTTTC. Encoded protein: CSARDFRDPGGANVLTF.

CDR3 in amino acids: CASSTRQGGGKNIQYF. The DNA for the CDR3 is TGTGCCAGTAGTACAAGACAGGGAGGGGGCAAAAACATTCAGTACTTC. The chain carries TRBV19 and TRBJ2-4, with D perhaps being TRBD1 or TRBD2 (7 bases each). CDR1 and CDR2 (germline): LNHDA, SQIVND (reference sequence). The CDR3 extends over 16 amino acids. V was cut by 4 bases and J by 3 bases, with 16 bases left in between.

The chain uses TRBV5-1 and TRBJ1-1, with D hard to call. The CDR3 is 14 residues long. The germline V gene encodes CDR1 SGHRS and CDR2 YFSETQ. The V gene lost 1 base and the J gene lost 5 bases, with 12 bases spanning the gap. The CDR3 loop is CASSLWGVGTEAFF. The CDR3 DNA reads TGCGCCAGCAGCTTGTGGGGAGTGGGGACTGAAGCTTTCTTT.

The table lists this clonotype with a few counts. V usage is TRBV20-1 and J usage is TRBJ2-5, with D perhaps TRBD1 or TRBD2 (5 bases each). The CDR3 totals 13 residues. Germline V gives CDR1 DFQATT, CDR2 SNEGSKA (reference sequence). The V end lost 4 bases, the J end lost 2 bases, and 11 bases lay between the germline ends. The CDR3 reads CSATGTVQETQYF. The CDR3 bases are TGCAGTGCTACCGGGACGGTACAAGAGACCCAGTACTTC.

Comment on this clonotype: The CDR3 does not close with the conserved phenylalanine or tryptophan, likely indicating a read error. V is TRBV29-1 and J is TRBJ2-4; possibly TRBD1 or TRBD2 for D (5 bases each). CDR3 length equals 15 residues. The ends were cut back, 7 bases at V and 2 bases at J, with 18 bases in the middle. CDR1 and CDR2 (germline): SQVTM, ANQGSEA. The CDR3, as DNA: TGCAGCGCAACCATAACCGGGGCGACCAAAAACATTCAGTACTCC. It is translated as CSATITGATKNIQYS.

This clonotype was seen a handful of times. The J gene is TRBJ2-5, the V gene TRBV2, with 8 bases lining up with TRBD2. Germline lookup yields CDR1 SNHLY and CDR2 FYNNEI. Trimming removed 6 bases from V and 3 bases from J; junction bases left unmatched: 3. The CDR3 is 13 amino acids. The CDR3 nucleotides are TGTGCCAGCAGCCTGGGACTAGAAGAGACCCAGTACTTC. Translated, it gives CASSLGLEETQYF. The full variable domain, rest sourced from reference TRBV2 and TRBJ2-5, is EPEVTQTPSHQVTQMGQEVILRCVPISNHLYFYWYRQILGQKVEFLVSFYNNEISEKSEIFDDQFSVERPDGSNFTLKIRSTKLEDSAMYFCASSLGLEETQYFGPGTRLLVL.

This clonotype was counted at least ten times. The rearrangement uses TRBV9 and TRBJ1-1; tentative D call: TRBD1 (6 bases). CDR1 is SGDLS, CDR2 YYNGEE, per germline. CDR3 length: 15 amino acids. V lost 3 bases and J lost 2, with 14 bases in between. Here the CDR3 reads CASSANRARNTEAFF. The CDR3 DNA follows: TGTGCCAGCAGCGCTAACAGGGCGAGAAACACTGAAGCTTTCTTT.

This chain uses TRBV2 with TRBJ2-1; weak D call: TRBD2 (5 bases). The CDR3 loop spans 16 amino acids. V gave up 6 bases and J gave up 8 bases, with 23 bases separating them. Per germline, CDR1 SNHLY and CDR2 FYNNEI. This CDR3 reads CASSYPGLVYSDEQFF. The CDR3 region has the DNA TGTGCCAGCAGCTATCCTGGGCTAGTGTATAGCGATGAGCAGTTCTTC.

This clonotype was picked up a small number of times. This sequence joins TRBV4-1 and TRBJ2-5; 9 positions match TRBD2. The length of the CDR3 is 17 residues. Germline CDR1 reads MGHRA; CDR2 reads YSYEKL. Trimming at V came to 0 bases and at J to 5 bases, leaving 10 bases not matched to a gene. The CDR3 region has the DNA TGCGCCAGCAGCCAAGACGGCGCGGGGGGGCTGTTGGAGACCCAGTACTTC. Translated, it gives CASSQDGAGGLLETQYF.

This clonotype was counted ten times or more. V usage is TRBV5-6 and J usage is TRBJ2-7; D gene uncertain. The CDR3 has 13 amino acids. Deletions cut 0 bases from V and 3 bases from J, with 7 bases between. Germline V lookup: CDR1 SGHDT, CDR2 YYEEEE. The CDR3 coding sequence is TGTGCCAGCAGCTTGGCTCGGGTCTACGAGCAGTACGTC. Its translation is CASSLARVYEQYV.

This clonotype has only a few counts. The chain couples TRBV3-1 to TRBJ2-3; 9 nucleotides align to TRBD1. In germline, CDR1 is LGHDT, CDR2 YNNKEL (reference sequence). Unmatched junction bases numbered 11, after V lost 4 bases and J lost 0 bases. The CDR3 has 18 amino acids. The CDR3 coding sequence is TGTGCCAGCAGCCGACGATCCGGACAGGGGATGAGCACAGATACGCAGTATTTT. Translating gives CASSRRSGQGMSTDTQYF.

V gene TRBV20-1 combines with J gene TRBJ2-1, with D possibly matching TRBD1 (6 bases). Germline assignment: CDR1 DFQATT and CDR2 SNEGSKA (reference sequence). This CDR3 spans 15 amino acids. The V end was cut by 4 bases, the J end by 6 bases, with 19 bases between. The CDR3 sequence is CSAIRSGQQSNEQFF. The CDR3 nucleotides are TGCAGTGCTATTAGGTCCGGACAGCAATCCAATGAGCAGTTCTTC.

The J gene is TRBJ1-1, the V gene TRBV2, with D unresolved. The CDR3 has 13 amino acids. Between the trimmed V and J ends, which lost 10 bases and 0 bases, there was a span of 12 bases. Germline CDR1 and CDR2: SNHLY and FYNNEI. The CDR3: CATGRAMNTEAFF. CDR3 coding DNA: TGTGCCACCGGTAGGGCAATGAACACTGAAGCTTTCTTT.

This clonotype has more than one count but fewer than ten. CDR3 DNA sequence: TGTGCCAGCATGATACGGGGGGTTGGGGGCCCGCAAGAGACCCAGTACTTC. Amino acids: CASMIRGVGGPQETQYF. V usage is TRBV5-4 and J usage is TRBJ2-5; weak D call: TRBD2 (7 bases). Germline CDR1 reads SGHNT; CDR2 reads YYREEE (reference sequence). The CDR3 loop spans 17 amino acids. V shed 6 bases and J shed 2 bases, with 23 bases lying between them.

This clonotype came up many times. V is TRBV10-3 and J is TRBJ2-5, with D uncertain. This CDR3 contains 12 residues. Germline V gene lookup returns CDR1 ENHRY and CDR2 SYGVKD. Trimming cost V 8 bases and J 5 bases, with 12 bases left between them. The CDR3 DNA reads TGTGCCATCCGGTCCCTTGGGGAGACCCAGTACTTC. Translated, it gives CAIRSLGETQYF.

The genes are TRBV2 and TRBJ2-1, with D possibly TRBD1 on 6 matching bases. V was clipped by 6 bases and J by 1 base, with 10 bases between them. The CDR3 contains 14 residues. Germline CDR1 reads SNHLY; CDR2 reads FYNNEI. The CDR3 region has the DNA TGTGCCAGCAGCGGACAGCCTTCCTACAATGAGCAGTTCTTC. Its translation: CASSGQPSYNEQFF.

This chain uses TRBV7-2 with TRBJ2-1; the D is unclear. Trimming pared 0 bases from V and 8 bases from J, leaving 8 bases between. The CDR3 consists of 13 residues. Germline values: CDR1 SGHTA, CDR2 FQGNSA. CDR3 nucleotide sequence: TGTGCCAGCAGCTTAGCGTCAACCGATGAGCAGTTCTTC. Encoded protein: CASSLASTDEQFF.